The 18 T cell receptor beta chains presented below share a single source sample, sequenced in a study of shared clonotypes between healthy human individuals. Using immunoSEQ multiplex PCR, the repertoire was profiled, and TCRdb retains in-frame clones only, with some absent. The data hold about 1.1 million clones, with approximately 80% observed a single time. The sample comprised memory CD4+ T cells from PBMCs. The subset here: CD45RA-negative fraction. All receptors derive from a man younger than 35 in good health. Some clones in this sample may be carry-over from other donors' samples.

The chain carries TRBV9 and TRBJ1-3; the match to TRBD1 covers 9 bases. V lost 4 bases, J lost 0 bases, and 8 bases stayed unmatched. The CDR3 length is 17 residues. The germline V gene encodes CDR1 SGDLS and CDR2 YYNGEE. CDR3 loop: CASSLRDRANSGNTIYF. The CDR3 DNA sequence: TGTGCCAGCAGCCTCCGGGACAGGGCTAACTCTGGAAACACCATATATTTT.

Concerning this clone itself: The same CDR3 can be traced to other DNA sequences in this sample. V and J are TRBV7-9 and TRBJ2-1, with 11 nucleotides matching TRBD2. Germline V gives CDR1 SEHNR, CDR2 FQNEAQ (reference sequence). J lost 6 bases, V lost 1 base, and 2 bases had no gene match. This CDR3 comprises 15 residues. The CDR3 here is CASSLGTSGSNEQFF. In DNA, the CDR3 is TGTGCCAGCAGCTTAGGGACTAGCGGGTCCAATGAGCAGTTCTTC.

The chain employs TRBV30 and TRBJ1-2; possibly TRBD1 for D (5 bases). V dropped 0 bases and J dropped 7 bases, with 15 bases sitting between them. CDR3 size: 14 residues. The germline V gene encodes CDR1 GTSNPN and CDR2 SVGIG (reference sequence). The CDR3 sequence is CAWSVGRGDGGYTF. The CDR3 DNA reads TGTGCCTGGAGTGTAGGTAGGGGAGATGGTGGCTACACCTTC.

In this sample, this clone turned up once. This chain links TRBV29-1 with TRBJ1-5, with D perhaps matching TRBD1 (5 bases). CDR3 length equals 13 residues. V was shortened by 6 bases and J by 5 bases, with 14 bases between the two germline ends. The V gene's germline CDR1 is SQVTM and CDR2 ANQGSEA. Here the CDR3 reads CSVARDLDQPQHF. The CDR3 region has the DNA TGCAGCGTCGCCAGGGACCTAGATCAGCCCCAGCATTTT.

The chain employs TRBV5-4 and TRBJ2-7; 10 positions agree with TRBD2. J lost 4 bases, V lost 5 bases, and 9 bases had no gene match. The CDR3 runs to 15 residues. Germline lookup yields CDR1 SGHNT and CDR2 YYREEE (reference sequence). CDR3 bases: TGTGCCAGCAGATATAGCGGGAGGAATCGGTACGAGCAGTACTTC. Its translation is CASRYSGRNRYEQYF. Full variable domain (remainder filled in from reference TRBV5-4 and TRBJ2-7): ETGVTQSPTHLIKTRGQQVTLRCSSQSGHNTVSWYQQALGQGPQFIFQYYREEENGRGNFPPRFSGLQFPNYSSELNVNALELDDSALYLCASRYSGRNRYEQYFGPGTRLTVT.

The chain uses TRBV13 and TRBJ2-2; D might be TRBD1 or TRBD2, each matching 5 bases. With 2 bases removed from V and 0 bases from J, the gap between germline ends came to 13 bases. This CDR3 has 17 residues. From germline, CDR1 is PRHDT and CDR2 FYEKMQ (reference sequence). CDR3 sequence: CASSLIGTWTNTGELFF. The DNA of the CDR3 is TGTGCCAGCAGCTTAATCGGGACCTGGACGAACACCGGGGAGCTGTTTTTT.

This clone showed up just once. This chain joins TRBV29-1 and TRBJ2-7, with 7 bases aligning to TRBD2. The V segment lost 4 bases and the J segment 4 bases; nucleotides outside the gene matches: 7. From germline, CDR1 is SQVTM and CDR2 ANQGSEA. The CDR3 runs to 13 residues. The CDR3 DNA reads as TGCAGCGTTGGTCTATGGGAGGGATACGAGCAGTACTTC. This translates into CSVGLWEGYEQYF.

The chain has TRBV7-9 and TRBJ1-2; possibly TRBD1 for D (5 bases). Germline CDR1 and CDR2: SEHNR and FQNEAQ (reference sequence). The length of the CDR3 is 13 residues. V dropped 5 bases and J dropped 2 bases, with 9 bases sitting between them. CDR3 bases: TGTGCCAGCAGCCGGGACGGGAACTATGGCTACACCTTC. This sequence encodes CASSRDGNYGYTF.

A few counts support this clone. The V and J genes are TRBV5-1 and TRBJ2-5; D remains ambiguous. Germline V gives CDR1 SGHRS, CDR2 YFSETQ. This CDR3 spans 12 amino acids. V shed 5 bases and J shed 5 bases, with 10 bases lying between them. This chain's CDR3 is CASSRGRETQYF. CDR3 sequence (DNA): TGCGCCAGCAGTCGAGGCAGGGAGACCCAGTACTTC.

This rearrangement joins TRBV7-8 to TRBJ2-7; 10 bases map to TRBD1. Germline CDR1 and CDR2: SGHVS and FQNEAQ. The CDR3 has 15 residues. With V trimmed by 5 bases and J by 3 bases, 7 bases remained unmatched. In nucleotides, the CDR3 is TGTGCCAGCAGCACGGACAGGGGGTCTTACTACGAGCAGTACTTC. The encoded protein is CASSTDRGSYYEQYF.

This chain connects TRBV9 to TRBJ2-7; 7 bases are shared with TRBD2. The CDR3 sequence is 16 residues long. In germline, CDR1 is SGDLS, CDR2 YYNGEE. J gave up 0 bases and V 0 bases, and 6 bases lay outside the gene matches. Here the CDR3 reads CASSVGMAGDSYEQYF. CDR3 DNA sequence: TGTGCCAGCAGCGTAGGTATGGCGGGGGACTCCTACGAGCAGTACTTC.

DNA of the CDR3: TGCGCCAGCAGCCAAGATCTCGGACTAGCGGCAAACAAAAACATTCAGTACTTC. This sequence encodes CASSQDLGLAANKNIQYF. V is TRBV4-3 and J is TRBJ2-4, with 10 bases that match TRBD2. Trimming removed 0 bases from V and 3 bases from J; junction bases left unmatched: 8. Germline V gene sequence: CDR1 LGHNA, CDR2 YSLEER. This CDR3 spans 18 amino acids.

The CDR3 is CASSLGERSNSGANVLTF. DNA of the CDR3: TGCGCCAGCAGCTTGGGAGAGAGATCTAACTCTGGGGCCAACGTCCTGACTTTC. The rearrangement links TRBV5-1 to TRBJ2-6; no definite D call. Per germline, CDR1 SGHRS and CDR2 YFSETQ. V gave up 0 bases and J gave up 0 bases, with 13 bases separating them. CDR3 length equals 18 residues.

The V and J genes are TRBV7-8 and TRBJ1-1; D gene unclear. The CDR3 covers 14 residues. Germline CDR1 is SGHVS and CDR2 is FQNEAQ. V was shortened by 7 bases and J by 5 bases, with 17 bases between the two germline ends. CDR3 loop: CASKENTLDTEAFF. DNA of the CDR3: TGTGCCAGCAAGGAGAATACCCTTGATACTGAAGCTTTCTTT.

V gene TRBV28 combines with J gene TRBJ1-5; D ambiguous. The germline gives CDR1 MDHEN, CDR2 SYDVKM. Trimming took 4 bases from V and 6 from J, leaving 10 bases between them. There are 13 residues in the CDR3. The CDR3 spells CASSSPNSQPQHF. CDR3 in DNA: TGTGCCAGCAGTTCTCCGAACAGTCAGCCCCAGCATTTT. Full variable domain (rest looked up from reference TRBV28 and TRBJ1-5): DVKVTQSSRYLVKRTGEKVFLECVQDMDHENMFWYRQDPGLGLRLIYFSYDVKMKEKGDIPEGYSVSREKKERFSLILESASTNQTSMYLCASSSPNSQPQHFGDGTRLSIL.

Remarks on this clone: At one end the junction does not follow the germline gene, possibly because of a read error. The gene calls are TRBV6-1 and TRBJ1-5; the D is unclear. This CDR3 has 13 residues. Germline assignment: CDR1 MNHNS and CDR2 SASEGT. Here the CDR3 DNA reads TGTGCCAGCACTGAAGGGATAAATCAGCCCCAGCATTTT. Residues: CASTEGINQPQHF.

This chain links TRBV5-1 with TRBJ1-5; tentatively, D is TRBD1 (5 bases). V was shortened by 5 bases and J by 3 bases, with 21 bases between the two germline ends. Germline CDR1 and CDR2: SGHRS and YFSETQ. The CDR3 loop spans 17 amino acids. The chain's CDR3 is CASSTGGGGSANQPQHF. For the CDR3, the DNA is TGCGCCAGCAGTACCGGGGGTGGAGGGTCGGCCAATCAGCCCCAGCATTTT.

V and J are TRBV7-9 and TRBJ1-4; D possibly corresponds to TRBD1 (5 bases). V was shortened by 5 bases and J by 3 bases, with 10 bases between the two germline ends. The CDR3 runs 14 residues. Germline V gene lookup returns CDR1 SEHNR and CDR2 FQNEAQ (reference sequence). The CDR3 region has the DNA TGTGCCAGCAGCCCCCGGGACTCTAATGAAAAACTGTTTTTT. It specifies CASSPRDSNEKLFF.